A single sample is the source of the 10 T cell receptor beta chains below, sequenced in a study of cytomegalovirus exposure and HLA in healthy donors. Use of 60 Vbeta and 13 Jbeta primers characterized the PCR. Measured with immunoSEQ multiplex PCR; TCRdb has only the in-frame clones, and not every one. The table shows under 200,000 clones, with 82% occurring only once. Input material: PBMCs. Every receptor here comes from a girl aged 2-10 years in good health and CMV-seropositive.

CDR3 nucleotide sequence: TGTGCCAGCAGCTTGACTAGCTGGATGGGGAGTAGGAAGTATTTT. Its translation is CASSLTSWMGSRKYF. The chain recombines TRBV7-9 with TRBJ2-3, with TRBD2 matching 7 bases. The CDR3 is 15 amino acids. After removal of 3 bases from V and 13 bases from J, the junction contained 16 bases not matched to a gene. Germline CDR1 reads SEHNR; CDR2 reads FQNEAQ (reference sequence).

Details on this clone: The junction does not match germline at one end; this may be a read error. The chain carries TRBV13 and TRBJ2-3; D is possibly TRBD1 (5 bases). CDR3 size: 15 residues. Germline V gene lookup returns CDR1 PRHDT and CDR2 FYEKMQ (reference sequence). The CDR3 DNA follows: TGTGCCAGCAGCTTAAAACTCCTTGGGGCAGATACGCAGTATTTC. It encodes CASSLKLLGADTQYF.

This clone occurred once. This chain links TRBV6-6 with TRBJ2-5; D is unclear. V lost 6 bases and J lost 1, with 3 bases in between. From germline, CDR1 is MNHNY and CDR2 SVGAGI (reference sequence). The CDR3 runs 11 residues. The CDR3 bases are TGTGCCAGCAGCCGCCAAGAGACCCAGTACTTC. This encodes CASSRQETQYF.

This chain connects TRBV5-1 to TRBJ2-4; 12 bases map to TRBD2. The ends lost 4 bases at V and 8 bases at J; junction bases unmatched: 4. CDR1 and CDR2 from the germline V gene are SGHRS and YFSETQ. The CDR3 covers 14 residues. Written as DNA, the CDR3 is TGCGCCAGCAGCCCCTCTAGCGGGAGGGACATTCAGTACTTC. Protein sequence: CASSPSSGRDIQYF.

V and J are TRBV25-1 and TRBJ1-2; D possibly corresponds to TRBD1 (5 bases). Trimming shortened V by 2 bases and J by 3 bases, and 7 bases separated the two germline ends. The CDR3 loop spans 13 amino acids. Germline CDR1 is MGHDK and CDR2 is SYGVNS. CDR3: CASSEQGDYGYTF. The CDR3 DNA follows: TGTGCCAGCAGTGAACAAGGGGACTATGGCTACACCTTC.

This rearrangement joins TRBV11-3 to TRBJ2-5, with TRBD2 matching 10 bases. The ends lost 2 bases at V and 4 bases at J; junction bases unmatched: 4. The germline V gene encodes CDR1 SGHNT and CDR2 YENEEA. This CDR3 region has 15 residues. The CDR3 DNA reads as TGTGCCAGCAGCTTAAGGAGCGGGAGGGGAGAGACCCAGTACTTC. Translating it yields CASSLRSGRGETQYF.

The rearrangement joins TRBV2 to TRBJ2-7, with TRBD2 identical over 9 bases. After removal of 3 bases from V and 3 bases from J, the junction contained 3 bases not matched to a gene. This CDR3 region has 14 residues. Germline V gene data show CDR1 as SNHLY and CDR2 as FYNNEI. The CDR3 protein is CASSEGLANYEQYF. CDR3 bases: TGTGCCAGCAGTGAGGGACTAGCCAACTACGAGCAGTACTTC.

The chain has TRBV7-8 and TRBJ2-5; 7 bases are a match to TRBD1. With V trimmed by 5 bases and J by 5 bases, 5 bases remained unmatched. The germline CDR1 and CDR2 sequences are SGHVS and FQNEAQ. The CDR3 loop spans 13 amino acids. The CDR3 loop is CASSRDRDETQYF. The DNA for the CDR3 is TGTGCCAGCAGCCGTGACAGGGACGAGACCCAGTACTTC.

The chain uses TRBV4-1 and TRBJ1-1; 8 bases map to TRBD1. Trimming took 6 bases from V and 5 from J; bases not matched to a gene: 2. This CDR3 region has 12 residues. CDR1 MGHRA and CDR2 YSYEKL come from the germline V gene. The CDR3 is CASRDRATEAFF. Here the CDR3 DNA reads TGCGCCAGCAGGGACAGGGCTACTGAAGCTTTCTTT.

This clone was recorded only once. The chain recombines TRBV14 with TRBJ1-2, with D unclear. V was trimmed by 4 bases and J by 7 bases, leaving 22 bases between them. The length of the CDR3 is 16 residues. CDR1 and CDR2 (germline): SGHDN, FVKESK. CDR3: CASSPLAGEGVSGYTF. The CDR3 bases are TGTGCCAGCAGCCCTCTTGCCGGGGAAGGTGTTAGTGGCTACACCTTC.